This TCR beta chain was recorded in a study of PD-L1 blockade in urothelial cancer. Synthetic TCR analog templates were spiked into all PCRs individually. The data were produced by immunoSEQ multiplex PCR, yet TCRdb's version contains in-frame clones alone and is incomplete. The sample yields around 120,000 clones, about 85% seen once. This clone has a handful of counts. V lost 5 bases and J lost 4, with 14 bases in between. The germline V gene has CDR1 MDHEN and CDR2 SYDVKM. This CDR3 is built from 14 residues. V and J are TRBV28 and TRBJ1-1; D unresolved. Sequences were derived from PBMCs, sampled around atezolizumab (anti-PD-L1) treatment. The source of this sequence is a man over 45 with urothelial cancer. The CDR3 DNA is TGTGCCAGCAGTCCGGGTGGCCCGGGCACTGAAGCTTTCTTT. Translated, it gives CASSPGGPGTEAFF.